A single sample gave rise to the 28 T cell receptor beta chains below, sequenced in a study of T cells in localized non-small cell lung cancer. The data were produced by immunoSEQ multiplex PCR, yet TCRdb's version contains in-frame clones alone and is incomplete. The table lists 45,000 to 60,000 clones, about nine tenths of them singletons. The specimen was peripheral blood, collected before any cancer treatment. All receptors come from a woman aged 35 to 70 with stage I lung adenocarcinoma.

The DNA for the CDR3 is TGTGCCAGCCGCAAACGAACACGACCCCACGATAGCAATCAGCCCCAGCATTTT. Amino acids: CASRKRTRPHDSNQPQHF. This chain connects TRBV21-1 to TRBJ1-5. TRBV21-1 is listed as a pseudogene. The CDR3 covers 18 residues.

The chain employs TRBV18 and TRBJ2-2; TRBD2 matches 8 bases. With 4 bases clipped from V and 2 bases from J, the junction kept 6 bases outside the gene matches. Per germline, CDR1 KGHSH and CDR2 LQKENI. This CDR3 contains 16 residues. CDR3 in amino acids: CASSQERGPNTGELFF. CDR3 nucleotide sequence: TGTGCCAGCTCACAAGAGCGGGGGCCAAACACCGGGGAGCTGTTTTTT.

The chain uses TRBV2 and TRBJ1-2, with unresolved D. The CDR3 is made up of 14 amino acids. V lost 1 base and J lost 4, with 10 bases in between. Per germline, CDR1 SNHLY and CDR2 FYNNEI. The CDR3: CASSEVGASYGYTF. The CDR3 DNA sequence: TGTGCCAGCAGTGAAGTGGGCGCCAGCTATGGCTACACCTTC. The entire variable domain, with the rest obtained from reference TRBV2 and TRBJ1-2, is as follows: EPEVTQTPSHQVTQMGQEVILRCVPISNHLYFYWYRQILGQKVEFLVSFYNNEISEKSEIFDDQFSVERPDGSNFTLKIRSTKLEDSAMYFCASSEVGASYGYTFGSGTRLTVV.

The chain has TRBV5-6 and TRBJ1-5, with a weak D call TRBD1 (5 bases). V was clipped by 0 bases and J by 0 bases, with 7 bases between them. The CDR3 is 15 amino acids. Germline CDR1 reads SGHDT; CDR2 reads YYEEEE. In DNA form, the CDR3 reads TGTGCCAGCAGCTTGGCGGGGGATAGCAATCAGCCCCAGCATTTT. It encodes CASSLAGDSNQPQHF.

The chain has TRBV6-5 and TRBJ1-6, with unresolved D. This CDR3 region has 15 residues. The V end lost 2 bases, the J end lost 5 bases, and 10 bases lay between the germline ends. Germline loops: CDR1 MNHEY, CDR2 SVGAGI. The CDR3 nucleotides are TGTGCCAGCAGTTACAGAACGCGGAATAATTCACCCCTCCACTTT. This encodes CASSYRTRNNSPLHF.

Comment on this clone: The junction and the germline gene differ at one end; a read error may be behind it. This rearrangement joins TRBV29-1 to TRBJ1-2; 9 nucleotides agree with TRBD1. The CDR3 runs to 14 residues. Germline values: CDR1 SQVTM, CDR2 ANQGSEA. DNA of the CDR3: TGCAGCGTCGAAGACAGGGGGTATTCTTATGGCTACACCTTC. Translated, it gives CSVEDRGYSYGYTF.

J is TRBJ2-3 and V is TRBV9; 8 bases align to TRBD2. Germline-derived CDR1 and CDR2 are SGDLS and YYNGEE. With V trimmed by 1 base and J by 0 bases, 10 bases remained unmatched. The length of the CDR3 is 18 residues. The CDR3 is CASSVPRGGHGSTDTQYF. CDR3 bases: TGTGCCAGCAGCGTACCCCGGGGGGGCCACGGAAGCACAGATACGCAGTATTTT. The whole variable domain, remainder taken from reference TRBV9 and TRBJ2-3, is DSGVTQTPKHLITATGQRVTLRCSPRSGDLSVYWYQQSLDQGLQFLIQYYNGEERAKGNILERFSAQQFPDLHSELNLSSLELGDSALYFCASSVPRGGHGSTDTQYFGPGTRLTVL.

The gene calls are TRBV5-8 and TRBJ2-2; the D is unclear. Germline V gene lookup returns CDR1 SGHTS and CDR2 YDEGEE. This CDR3 region has 16 residues. The ends were cut back, 1 base at V and 0 bases at J, with 10 bases in the middle. As DNA, the CDR3 is TGTGCCAGCAGCTTGTTCTGGATTTCGAACACCGGGGAGCTGTTTTTT. Protein: CASSLFWISNTGELFF. The full variable domain, completed using reference TRBV5-8 and TRBJ2-2, is EAGVTQSPTHLIKTRGQQATLRCSPISGHTSVYWYQQALGLGLQFLLWYDEGEERNRGNFPPRFSGRQFPNYSSELNVNALELEDSALYLCASSLFWISNTGELFFGEGSRLTVL.

The V gene is TRBV7-2, the J gene TRBJ2-3; 10 bases align to TRBD2. This CDR3 has 15 residues. The germline CDR1 and CDR2 sequences are SGHTA and FQGNSA. J lost 4 bases, V lost 1 base, and 2 bases had no gene match. Written as DNA, the CDR3 is TGTGCCAGCAGCTTAGTAGCGGGGGGTGCAGATACGCAGTATTTT. Translated, it gives CASSLVAGGADTQYF.

V is TRBV30 and J is TRBJ1-5; possible D gene TRBD1, 5 bases. This CDR3 spans 14 amino acids. Germline CDR1 GTSNPN, CDR2 SVGIG (reference sequence). V dropped 4 bases and J dropped 3 bases, with 13 bases sitting between them. The CDR3, as DNA: TGTGCCTGGAAGGGCAGGGAGTTCAATCAGCCCCAGCATTTT. It is translated as CAWKGREFNQPQHF.

V usage is TRBV7-6 and J usage is TRBJ1-2, with a possible D match to TRBD1 (5 bases). The CDR3 totals 15 residues. From germline, CDR1 is SGHVS and CDR2 FNYEAQ. V was clipped by 5 bases and J by 10 bases, with 23 bases between them. CDR3 residues: CASSAQDGIGTPYTF. The CDR3 DNA sequence: TGTGCCAGCAGCGCCCAGGACGGGATTGGGACTCCCTACACCTTC.

J is TRBJ1-6 and V is TRBV7-9, with 7 positions matching TRBD1. Germline CDR1 SEHNR, CDR2 FQNEAQ (reference sequence). With V trimmed by 1 base and J by 1 base, 4 bases remained unmatched. The CDR3 consists of 17 residues. The CDR3 here is CASSLGRGLSYNSPLHF. CDR3 DNA sequence: TGTGCCAGCAGCTTAGGGAGGGGGCTATCCTATAATTCACCCCTCCACTTT.

The chain uses TRBV9 and TRBJ1-1; no firm D call. CDR3 length equals 14 residues. Trimming took off 1 base at V and 3 bases at J, with 10 bases between the two ends. The V gene's germline CDR1 is SGDLS and CDR2 YYNGEE. The CDR3 sequence is CASSVKGWDTEAFF. The CDR3, as DNA: TGTGCCAGCAGCGTAAAGGGTTGGGACACTGAAGCTTTCTTT.

This clone was observed a handful of times. V usage is TRBV28 and J usage is TRBJ2-3; D is unclear. Germline V gene sequence: CDR1 MDHEN, CDR2 SYDVKM. The ends were cut back, 2 bases at V and 2 bases at J, with 17 bases in the middle. The CDR3 spans 17 residues. CDR3 nucleotide sequence: TGTGCCAGCAGTTTAGAGGCCCTGGGCAGCTACACAGATACGCAGTATTTT. It yields the protein CASSLEALGSYTDTQYF.

This clone has ten or more counts. The same CDR3 can be traced to other DNA sequences in this sample. The chain combines TRBV7-9 with TRBJ2-7; D not certain. Germline assignment: CDR1 SEHNR and CDR2 FQNEAQ (reference sequence). The V end lost 5 bases, the J end lost 5 bases, and 7 bases lay between the germline ends. This CDR3 is built from 11 residues. For the CDR3, the DNA is TGTGCCAGCAGCCCACTGGACGAGCAGTACTTC. Protein product: CASSPLDEQYF.

V is TRBV6-5 and J is TRBJ1-6; the D gene is possibly TRBD1 (6 bases). The CDR3 runs to 13 residues. CDR1 is MNHEY and CDR2 is SVGAGI in the germline V gene. V gave up 6 bases and J gave up 7 bases, with 10 bases separating them. CDR3 nucleotide sequence: TGTGCCAGCAGGTCCACAGGGAATTCACCCCTCCACTTT. It specifies CASRSTGNSPLHF.

This rearrangement joins TRBV9 to TRBJ1-5; D unresolved. Trimming stripped 2 bases from V and 3 bases from J, with 12 bases between. This CDR3 spans 15 amino acids. Per germline, CDR1 SGDLS and CDR2 YYNGEE. CDR3 residues: CASSVGPYPNQPQHF. The CDR3 DNA is TGTGCCAGCAGCGTCGGCCCCTATCCCAATCAGCCCCAGCATTTT.

The V and J genes are TRBV9 and TRBJ1-3; D is ambiguous. With 0 bases removed from V and 3 bases from J, the gap between germline ends came to 13 bases. This CDR3 region has 16 residues. Looked up from germline, CDR1 is SGDLS and CDR2 is YYNGEE. CDR3 sequence (DNA): TGTGCCAGCAGCGTAGCTTTAGGGCAGAGTGGAAACACCATATATTTT. Its translation: CASSVALGQSGNTIYF. Based on the CDR3 plus reference TRBV9 and TRBJ1-3, the full variable domain is DSGVTQTPKHLITATGQRVTLRCSPRSGDLSVYWYQQSLDQGLQFLIQYYNGEERAKGNILERFSAQQFPDLHSELNLSSLELGDSALYFCASSVALGQSGNTIYFGEGSWLTVV.

Of note for this clone: Other DNA sequences within the sample encode an identical CDR3. The chain carries TRBV7-2 and TRBJ1-3; D unclear. The CDR3 runs 14 residues. The germline V gene encodes CDR1 SGHTA and CDR2 FQGNSA. Trimming removed 1 base from V and 1 base from J, with 5 bases in between. CDR3 region: CASSLGVSGNTIYF. CDR3 in DNA: TGTGCCAGCAGCTTAGGAGTTTCTGGAAACACCATATATTTT.

V usage is TRBV10-3 and J usage is TRBJ2-1; 12 nucleotides agree with TRBD2. Germline V gives CDR1 ENHRY, CDR2 SYGVKD. The ends lost 0 bases at V and 4 bases at J; junction bases unmatched: 13. The length of the CDR3 is 20 residues. This CDR3 is CAISESFGLAGGAQYNEQFF. Here the CDR3 DNA reads TGTGCCATCAGTGAGTCGTTCGGGCTAGCGGGGGGGGCTCAGTACAATGAGCAGTTCTTC.

This clone is medium-sized in the sample. V usage is TRBV7-2 and J usage is TRBJ2-5; 8 nucleotides agree with TRBD2. This CDR3 is built from 11 residues. The germline gives CDR1 SGHTA, CDR2 FQGNSA. CDR3 loop: CPGGLQETQYF. The CDR3 region has the DNA TGTCCGGGGGGGCTACAAGAGACCCAGTACTTC.

This sequence joins TRBV11-2 and TRBJ2-3, with 10 bases that match TRBD1. V dropped 5 bases and J dropped 4; count of bases not matched to a gene: 3. Germline V gene lookup returns CDR1 SGHAT and CDR2 FQNNGV. This CDR3 has 14 residues. CDR3 sequence (DNA): TGTGCCAGCAGCCGAGACAGGGGGCCAGATACGCAGTATTTT. Protein sequence: CASSRDRGPDTQYF.

This clone appeared a single time. The rearrangement joins TRBV6-5 to TRBJ1-2, with TRBD1 matching over 9 bases. The CDR3 is made up of 15 amino acids. CDR1 is MNHEY and CDR2 is SVGAGI in the germline V gene. V shed 4 bases, J shed 4 bases, and the junction held 7 bases outside the gene matches. CDR3 protein: CASSLSGTGLYGYTF. Here the CDR3 DNA reads TGTGCCAGCAGTTTGTCCGGGACAGGGCTCTATGGCTACACCTTC.

The rearrangement links TRBV25-1 to TRBJ1-3; D unclear. The V gene lost 6 bases and the J gene lost 7 bases, with 10 bases spanning the gap. The CDR3 is 12 residues long. In germline, CDR1 is MGHDK, CDR2 SYGVNS. The CDR3 region is CASRDLRNTIYF. Here the CDR3 DNA reads TGTGCCAGCAGGGACCTTAGGAACACCATATATTTT.

The chain recombines TRBV7-9 with TRBJ1-2; 7 nucleotides agree with TRBD1. The CDR3 runs to 14 residues. J gave up 6 bases and V 5 bases, and 9 bases lay outside the gene matches. Per germline, CDR1 SEHNR and CDR2 FQNEAQ (reference sequence). The CDR3 reads CASSQVSQGNGYTF. The CDR3 DNA follows: TGTGCCAGCAGCCAGGTTTCACAGGGGAATGGCTACACCTTC.

The rearrangement joins TRBV25-1 to TRBJ2-7, with 7 bases fitting TRBD1. The CDR3 covers 14 residues. The junction had 9 bases not matched to a gene; V was cut back by 6 bases and J by 4 bases. Germline-derived CDR1 and CDR2 are MGHDK and SYGVNS. The CDR3 DNA reads TGTGCCAGCAGGGAGACAGGGAGTAATTACGAGCAGTACTTC. Residues: CASRETGSNYEQYF.

This chain joins TRBV11-2 and TRBJ1-5, with TRBD1 as a possible D gene (6 bases). The CDR3 loop spans 14 amino acids. Trimming left V 3 bases short and J 7 bases short, with 13 bases between. The V gene's germline CDR1 is SGHAT and CDR2 FQNNGV. CDR3 nucleotides: TGTGCCAGCAGCTTGAACAGGGAAGGGCAGCCCCAGCATTTT. Protein product: CASSLNREGQPQHF.

The V and J genes are TRBV19 and TRBJ1-1; TRBD1 agrees at 11 bases. With 5 bases clipped from V and 4 bases from J, the junction kept 3 bases outside the gene matches. Germline CDR1 reads LNHDA; CDR2 reads SQIVND (reference sequence). The CDR3 is made up of 14 amino acids. In DNA, the CDR3 is TGTGCCAGTAGTCCCGGACAGGGGGCCACTGAAGCTTTCTTT. It codes for CASSPGQGATEAFF. Supplemented by reference TRBV19 and TRBJ1-1, the full variable domain reads DGGITQSPKYLFRKEGQNVTLSCEQNLNHDAMYWYRQDPGQGLRLIYYSQIVNDFQKGDIAEGYSVSREKKESFPLTVTSAQKNPTAFYLCASSPGQGATEAFFGQGTRLTVV.